Listed here are 14 T cell receptor beta chains from one sample, sequenced in a study of cytomegalovirus exposure and HLA in healthy donors (dated by TCRdb to about 2017). To prepare the library, the immunoSEQ multiplex PCR assay was applied. For the multiplex PCR, a mixture combining 60 forward primers for TCR Vbeta segments and 13 reverse primers for TCR Jbeta segments was used. Entries here come from immuneACCESS through TCRdb and include only in-frame sequences with V and J called. Some clones fail to appear in such tables; in the studies checked, an unresolved V gene covers under half of the shortfall, and the cause of the remainder is unknown. Present in this sample are approximately 30,000 clones, 60% to 70% of which were seen just once. Over 9% of the sample belongs to the ten largest clones. Sequencing input: PBMCs. These receptors came from a man aged 35 to 55 in good health and CMV-seropositive.

The chain uses TRBV21-1 and TRBJ2-7; TRBD1 is taken as the D call from the table, unchecked against the DNA. TRBV21-1 has pseudogene status. CDR3 length: 14 amino acids. In DNA, the CDR3 is TGTGCCAGCAGCACCGACACCGATTCCTACGAGCAGTACTTC. Its translation: CASSTDTDSYEQYF.

There are a few counts of this clone. The chain has TRBV7-3 and TRBJ2-7; D might be TRBD1 (6 bases). From germline, CDR1 is SGHTA and CDR2 FQGTGA. The length of the CDR3 is 14 residues. Trimming removed 2 bases from V and 5 bases from J, with 13 bases in between. The CDR3 loop is CASSLGTRGDEQYF. Here the CDR3 DNA reads TGTGCCAGCAGCTTAGGGACAAGAGGGGACGAGCAGTACTTC.

This clone is a singleton in its sample. The chain carries TRBV7-2 and TRBJ2-5, with 7 nucleotides matching TRBD2. The J call may be faulty, since TRBJ2-7 better matches the DNA end. In germline, CDR1 is SGHTA, CDR2 FQGNSA. The CDR3 consists of 15 residues. CDR3 nucleotides: TGTGCCAGCAGCTCTCCTGGACTAGTCAAGAACGAGCAGTACTTC. It codes for CASSSPGLVKNEQYF.

This clone has more than one count but fewer than ten. J is TRBJ1-3 and V is TRBV28, with 11 bases matching TRBD1. CDR3 length: 14 residues. CDR1 and CDR2 (germline): MDHEN, SYDVKM. V dropped 4 bases and J dropped 4; count of bases not matched to a gene: 0. The chain's CDR3 is CASSWDRGGNTIYF. CDR3 coding DNA: TGTGCCAGCAGTTGGGACAGGGGGGGAAACACCATATATTTT.

By share of the sample, this clone is medium-sized. The chain carries TRBV6-1 and TRBJ2-3; 15 nucleotides line up with TRBD2. The CDR3 spans 15 residues. The germline CDR1 and CDR2 sequences are MNHNS and SASEGT. J lost 4 bases, V lost 4 bases, and 0 bases had no gene match. The CDR3 region has the DNA TGTGCCAGCAGTGGGACTAGCGGGGGGGCAGATACGCAGTATTTT. It is translated as CASSGTSGGADTQYF.

The CDR3 sequence: CASSRQGAENSPLHF. The CDR3 DNA sequence: TGTGCCAGCAGCCGACAGGGGGCGGAAAATTCACCCCTCCACTTT. J is TRBJ1-6 and V is TRBV11-2; the match to TRBD1 covers 10 bases. Germline CDR1 reads SGHAT; CDR2 reads FQNNGV. The CDR3 totals 15 residues. The V gene end was trimmed by 5 bases and the J gene end by 7 bases; junction bases not matched to a gene: 5.

This clone was seen more than once but under ten times. V and J are TRBV2 and TRBJ2-2; TRBD2 is a possible D gene (5 bases). V dropped 3 bases and J dropped 4 bases, with 9 bases sitting between them. This CDR3 spans 14 amino acids. Germline loops: CDR1 SNHLY, CDR2 FYNNEI. CDR3 protein: CASSDGRGTGELFF. CDR3 nucleotides: TGTGCCAGCAGTGACGGTCGGGGCACCGGGGAGCTGTTTTTT. Supplemented by reference TRBV2 and TRBJ2-2, the full variable domain reads EPEVTQTPSHQVTQMGQEVILRCVPISNHLYFYWYRQILGQKVEFLVSFYNNEISEKSEIFDDQFSVERPDGSNFTLKIRSTKLEDSAMYFCASSDGRGTGELFFGEGSRLTVL.

The CDR3, as DNA: TGTGCCATCAGTGAGCCCCGGACGGGGGATACGAATCAGCCCCAGCATTTT. Translation gives CAISEPRTGDTNQPQHF. The rearrangement joins TRBV10-3 to TRBJ1-5; tentatively, D is TRBD1 (5 bases). The CDR3 extends over 17 amino acids. Germline CDR1 ENHRY, CDR2 SYGVKD. Trimming removed 2 bases from V and 4 bases from J, with 18 bases in between.

The CDR3 DNA is TGTGCCAGCAGTTTATCGACCCAGGGGGCCGGGGCCAACGTCCTGACTTTC. It yields the protein CASSLSTQGAGANVLTF. This sequence joins TRBV27 and TRBJ2-6, with 8 bases identical to TRBD1. From germline, CDR1 is MNHEY and CDR2 SMNVEV (reference sequence). This CDR3 region has 17 residues. V lost 0 bases and J lost 4; bases outside the gene matches: 5.

This sequence joins TRBV29-1 and TRBJ2-7; 7 bases are a match to TRBD1. The CDR3 loop spans 14 amino acids. Germline trimming cut 6 bases from V and 0 bases from J; bases unmatched to any gene: 8. Per the germline V gene, CDR1 is SQVTM and CDR2 is ANQGSEA. CDR3 loop: CSVERAGGSYEQYF. CDR3 coding DNA: TGCAGCGTCGAAAGGGCAGGGGGCTCCTACGAGCAGTACTTC.

CDR3 DNA: TGCGCCAGCAGCCAAGAGAGCGGGGGGGCGAACGGGGAGCTGTTTTTT. This translates into CASSQESGGANGELFF. The genes are TRBV4-1 and TRBJ2-2; 10 bases are shared with TRBD2. The CDR3 extends over 16 amino acids. The ends lost 0 bases at V and 7 bases at J; junction bases unmatched: 5. CDR1 and CDR2 (germline): MGHRA, YSYEKL.

This rearrangement joins TRBV6-4 to TRBJ1-5; D gene ambiguous. Per germline, CDR1 MRHNA and CDR2 SNTAGT. Trimming pared 2 bases from V and 5 bases from J, leaving 7 bases between. The CDR3 runs to 13 residues. The CDR3 reads CASSDPAHQPQHF. DNA for the CDR3: TGTGCCAGCAGTGACCCCGCGCATCAGCCCCAGCATTTT.

The CDR3 is CASSLKQGADYEQFF. For the CDR3, the DNA is TGTGCCAGCAGCTTAAAACAGGGGGCTGACTATGAGCAGTTCTTC. The chain is built from TRBV7-7 and TRBJ2-1; 9 nucleotides match TRBD1. V gave up 2 bases and J gave up 8 bases; unmatched junction bases: 7. The CDR3 spans 15 residues. CDR1 is SSHAT, CDR2 FNYEAQ, per germline (reference sequence).

The chain links TRBV18 to TRBJ1-3, with a weak D call TRBD1 (5 bases). Germline lookup yields CDR1 KGHSH and CDR2 LQKENI. The CDR3 spans 15 residues. Trimming stripped 1 base from V and 2 bases from J, with 9 bases between. The DNA of the CDR3 is TGTGCCAGCTCACCACAGGGGATGGCTGGAAACACCATATATTTT. Translated: CASSPQGMAGNTIYF.